The present entry profiles one T cell receptor (beta chain) with its context. Antigen specificity is unknown. The data are from a study of T cells in localized non-small cell lung cancer. Germline CDR1 is LNHNV and CDR2 is YYDKDF (reference sequence). With 0 bases clipped from V and 9 bases from J, the junction kept 9 bases outside the gene matches. The CDR3 loop spans 15 amino acids. Sequencing was performed with immunoSEQ multiplex PCR; in TCRdb, only in-frame clones are kept and a portion is missing. The table includes fewer than 25,000 clones, just over 90% detected once. Study results and limitations: Median approximately 50 top-100 tumor clones were shared with paired adjacent lung.

This specimen consisted of peripheral blood, obtained before any cancer treatment. The chain carries TRBV15 and TRBJ2-5; 8 nucleotides match TRBD1. The receptor was isolated from a woman aged 40 to 75 with stage I lung adenocarcinoma. The CDR3 spells CATSRDKGTGQAQYF. CDR3 coding DNA: TGTGCCACCAGCAGAGATAAAGGGACAGGTCAGGCCCAGTACTTC. Full variable domain (outside the CDR3, taken from reference TRBV15 and TRBJ2-5): DAMVIQNPRYQVTQFGKPVTLSCSQTLNHNVMYWYQQKSSQAPKLLFHYYDKDFNNEADTPDNFQSRRPNTSFCFLDIRSPGLGDTAMYLCATSRDKGTGQAQYFGPGTRLLVL.